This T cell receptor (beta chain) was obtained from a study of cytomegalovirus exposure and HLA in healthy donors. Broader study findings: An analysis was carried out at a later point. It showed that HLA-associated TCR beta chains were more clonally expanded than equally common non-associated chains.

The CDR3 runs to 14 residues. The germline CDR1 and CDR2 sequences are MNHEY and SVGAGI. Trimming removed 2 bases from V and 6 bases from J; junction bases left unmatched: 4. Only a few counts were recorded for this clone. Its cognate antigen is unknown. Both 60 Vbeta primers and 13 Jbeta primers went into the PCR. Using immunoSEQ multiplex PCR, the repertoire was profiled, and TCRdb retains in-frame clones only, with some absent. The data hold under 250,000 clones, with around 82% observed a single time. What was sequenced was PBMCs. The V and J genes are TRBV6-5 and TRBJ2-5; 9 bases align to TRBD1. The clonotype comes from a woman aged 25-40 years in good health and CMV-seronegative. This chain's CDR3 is CASSYGTGQQTQYF. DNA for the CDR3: TGTGCCAGCAGTTACGGGACAGGGCAGCAGACCCAGTACTTC.